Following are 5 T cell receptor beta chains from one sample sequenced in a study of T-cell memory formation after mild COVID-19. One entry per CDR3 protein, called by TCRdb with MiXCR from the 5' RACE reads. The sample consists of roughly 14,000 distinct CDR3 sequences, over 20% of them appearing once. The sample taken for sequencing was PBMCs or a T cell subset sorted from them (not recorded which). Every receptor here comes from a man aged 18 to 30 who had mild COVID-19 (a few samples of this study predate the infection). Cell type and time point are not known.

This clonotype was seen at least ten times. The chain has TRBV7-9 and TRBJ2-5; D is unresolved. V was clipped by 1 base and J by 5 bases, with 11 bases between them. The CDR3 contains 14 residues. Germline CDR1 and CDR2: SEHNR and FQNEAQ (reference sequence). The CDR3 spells CASSLDSMGETQYF. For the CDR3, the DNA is TGTGCCAGCAGCTTAGACTCAATGGGGGAGACCCAGTACTTC.

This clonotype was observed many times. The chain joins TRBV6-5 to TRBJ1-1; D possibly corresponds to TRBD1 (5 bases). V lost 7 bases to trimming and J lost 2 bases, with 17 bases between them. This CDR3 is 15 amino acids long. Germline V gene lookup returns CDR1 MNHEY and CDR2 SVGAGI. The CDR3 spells CASNQGANFNTEAFF. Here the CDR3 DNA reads TGTGCCAGCAACCAAGGGGCCAACTTTAACACTGAAGCTTTCTTT.

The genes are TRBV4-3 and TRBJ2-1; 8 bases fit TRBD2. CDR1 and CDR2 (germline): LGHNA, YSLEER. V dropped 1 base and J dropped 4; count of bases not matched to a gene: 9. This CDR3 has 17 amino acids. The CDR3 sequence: CASSQASIKRGYNEQFF. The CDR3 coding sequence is TGCGCCAGCAGCCAAGCCTCGATCAAGCGGGGGTACAATGAGCAGTTCTTC.

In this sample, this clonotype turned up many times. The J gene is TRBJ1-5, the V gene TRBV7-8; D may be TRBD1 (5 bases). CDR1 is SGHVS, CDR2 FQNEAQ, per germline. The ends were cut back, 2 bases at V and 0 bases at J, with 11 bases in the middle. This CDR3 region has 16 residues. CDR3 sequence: CASSLPGDLSNQPQHF. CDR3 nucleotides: TGTGCCAGCAGCTTACCGGGGGACCTTAGCAATCAGCCCCAGCATTTT. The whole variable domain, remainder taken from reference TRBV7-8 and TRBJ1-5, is GAGVSQSPRYKVAKRGQDVALRCDPISGHVSLFWYQQALGQGPEFLTYFQNEAQLDKSGLPSDRFFAERPEGSVSTLKIQRTQQEDSAVYLCASSLPGDLSNQPQHFGDGTRLSIL.

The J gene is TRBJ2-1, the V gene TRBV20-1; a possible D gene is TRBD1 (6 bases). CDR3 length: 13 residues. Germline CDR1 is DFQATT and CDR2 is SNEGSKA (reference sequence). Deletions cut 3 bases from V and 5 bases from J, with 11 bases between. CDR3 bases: TGCAGTGCTAGTGAACAGGGAGACAATGAGCAGTTCTTC. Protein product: CSASEQGDNEQFF.